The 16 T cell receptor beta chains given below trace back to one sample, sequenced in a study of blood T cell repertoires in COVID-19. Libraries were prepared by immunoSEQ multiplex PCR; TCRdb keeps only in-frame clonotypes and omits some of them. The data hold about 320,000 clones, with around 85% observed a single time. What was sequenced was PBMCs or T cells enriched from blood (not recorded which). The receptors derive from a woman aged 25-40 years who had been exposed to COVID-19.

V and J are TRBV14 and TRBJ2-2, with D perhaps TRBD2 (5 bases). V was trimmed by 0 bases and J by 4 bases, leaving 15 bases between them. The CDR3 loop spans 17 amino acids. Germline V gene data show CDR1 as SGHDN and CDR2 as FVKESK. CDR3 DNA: TGTGCCAGCAGCCAAGATTATTGGGCGGGTGGCACCGGGGAGCTGTTTTTT. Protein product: CASSQDYWAGGTGELFF.

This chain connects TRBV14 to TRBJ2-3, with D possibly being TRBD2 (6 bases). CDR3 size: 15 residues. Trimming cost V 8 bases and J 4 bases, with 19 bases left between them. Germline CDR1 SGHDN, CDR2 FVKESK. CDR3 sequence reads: CASGGTGGRSDTQYF. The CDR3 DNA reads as TGTGCCAGCGGCGGAACCGGGGGAAGATCAGATACGCAGTATTTT.

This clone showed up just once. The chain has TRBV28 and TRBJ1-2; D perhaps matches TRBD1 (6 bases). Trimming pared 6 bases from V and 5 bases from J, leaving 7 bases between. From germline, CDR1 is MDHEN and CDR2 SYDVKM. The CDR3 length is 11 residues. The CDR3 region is CASSQGYGYTF. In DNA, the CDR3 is TGTGCCAGCAGCCAGGGGTATGGCTACACCTTC.

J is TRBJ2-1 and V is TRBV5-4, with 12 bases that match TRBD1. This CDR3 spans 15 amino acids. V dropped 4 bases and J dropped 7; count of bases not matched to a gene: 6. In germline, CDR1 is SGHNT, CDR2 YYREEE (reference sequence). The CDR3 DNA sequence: TGTGCCAGCAGCGGCCGGGACAGGGGGCGAAATGAGCAGTTCTTC. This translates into CASSGRDRGRNEQFF.

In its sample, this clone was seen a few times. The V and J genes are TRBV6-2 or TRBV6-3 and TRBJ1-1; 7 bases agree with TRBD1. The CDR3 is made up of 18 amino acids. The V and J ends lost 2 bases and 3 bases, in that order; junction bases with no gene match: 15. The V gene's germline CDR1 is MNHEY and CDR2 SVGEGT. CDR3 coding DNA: TGTGCCAGCAGTTACCCGACAGGGTTAGGGGGTGTGGACACTGAAGCTTTCTTT. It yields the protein CASSYPTGLGGVDTEAFF.

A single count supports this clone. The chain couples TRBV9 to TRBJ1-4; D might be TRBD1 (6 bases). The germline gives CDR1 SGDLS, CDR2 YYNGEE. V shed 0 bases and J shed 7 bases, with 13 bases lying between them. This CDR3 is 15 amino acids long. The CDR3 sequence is CASSVVRQVGEKLFF. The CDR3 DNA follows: TGTGCCAGCAGCGTAGTACGACAGGTAGGTGAAAAACTGTTTTTT.

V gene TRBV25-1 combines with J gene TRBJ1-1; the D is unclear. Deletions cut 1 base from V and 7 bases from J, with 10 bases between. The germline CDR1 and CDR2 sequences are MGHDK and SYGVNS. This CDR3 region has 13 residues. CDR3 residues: CASSESSTVEAFF. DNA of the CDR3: TGTGCCAGCAGTGAATCGTCGACTGTTGAAGCTTTCTTT.

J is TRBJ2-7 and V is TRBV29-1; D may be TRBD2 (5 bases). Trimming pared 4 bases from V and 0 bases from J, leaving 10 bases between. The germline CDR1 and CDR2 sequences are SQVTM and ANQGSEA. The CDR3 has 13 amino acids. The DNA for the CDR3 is TGCAGCGTTGGGCCGGGAATCTCCTACGAGCAGTACTTC. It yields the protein CSVGPGISYEQYF.

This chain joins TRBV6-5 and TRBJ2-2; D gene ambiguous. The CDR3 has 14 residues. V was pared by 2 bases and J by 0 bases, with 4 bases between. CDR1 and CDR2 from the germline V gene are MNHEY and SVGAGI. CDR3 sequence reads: CASSYITNTGELFF. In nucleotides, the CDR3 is TGTGCCAGCAGTTACATTACGAACACCGGGGAGCTGTTTTTT.

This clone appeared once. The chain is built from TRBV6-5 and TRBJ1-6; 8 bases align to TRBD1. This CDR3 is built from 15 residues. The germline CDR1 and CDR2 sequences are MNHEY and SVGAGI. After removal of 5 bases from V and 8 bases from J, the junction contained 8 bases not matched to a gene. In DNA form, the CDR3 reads TGTGCCAGCAGTCTCGACAGGGGACGGGATTCACCCCTCCACTTT. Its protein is CASSLDRGRDSPLHF.

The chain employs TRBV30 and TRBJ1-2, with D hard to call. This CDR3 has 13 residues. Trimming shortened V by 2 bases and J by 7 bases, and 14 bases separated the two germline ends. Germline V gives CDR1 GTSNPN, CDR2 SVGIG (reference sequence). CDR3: CAWSPTGKGGYTF. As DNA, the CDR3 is TGTGCCTGGAGTCCGACGGGAAAGGGTGGCTACACCTTC.

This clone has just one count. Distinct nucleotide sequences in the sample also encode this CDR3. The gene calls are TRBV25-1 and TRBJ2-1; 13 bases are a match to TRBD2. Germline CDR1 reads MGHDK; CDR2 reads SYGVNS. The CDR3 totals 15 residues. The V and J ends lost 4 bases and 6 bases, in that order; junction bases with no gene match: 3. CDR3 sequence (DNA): TGTGCCAGCAGTGGAACTAGCGGGAGGGGCAATGAGCAGTTCTTC. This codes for CASSGTSGRGNEQFF.

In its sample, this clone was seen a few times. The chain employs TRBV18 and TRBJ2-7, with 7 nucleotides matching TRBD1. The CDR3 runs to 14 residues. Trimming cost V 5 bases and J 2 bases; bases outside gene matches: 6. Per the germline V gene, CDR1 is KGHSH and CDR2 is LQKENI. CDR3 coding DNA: TGTGCCAGCTCATCACAGGGGCCTGCCTACGAGCAGTACTTC. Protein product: CASSSQGPAYEQYF.

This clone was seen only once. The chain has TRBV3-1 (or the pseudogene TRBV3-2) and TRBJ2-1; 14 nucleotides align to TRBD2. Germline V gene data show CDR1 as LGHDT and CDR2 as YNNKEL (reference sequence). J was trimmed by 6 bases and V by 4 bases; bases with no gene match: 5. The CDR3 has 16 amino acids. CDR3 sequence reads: CASSPPGLAGANEQFF. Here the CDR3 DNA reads TGTGCCAGCAGCCCCCCGGGACTAGCGGGAGCCAATGAGCAGTTCTTC.

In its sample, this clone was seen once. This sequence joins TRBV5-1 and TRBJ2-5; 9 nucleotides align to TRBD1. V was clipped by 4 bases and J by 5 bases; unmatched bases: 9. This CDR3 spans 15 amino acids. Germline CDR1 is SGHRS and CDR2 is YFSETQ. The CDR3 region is CASSPQGQGTETQYF. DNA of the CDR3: TGCGCCAGCAGCCCGCAAGGACAGGGGACGGAGACCCAGTACTTC.

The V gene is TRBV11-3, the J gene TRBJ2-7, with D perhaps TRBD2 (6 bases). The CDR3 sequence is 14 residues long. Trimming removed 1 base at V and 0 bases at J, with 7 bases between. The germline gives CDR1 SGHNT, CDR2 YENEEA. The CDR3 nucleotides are TGTGCCAGCAGCTTAGGGAGGGTCTCCTACGAGCAGTACTTC. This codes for CASSLGRVSYEQYF.